This T cell receptor (beta chain) was documented in a study of blood T cell repertoires in COVID-19. Study summary: Collection of acute and convalescent COVID-19 samples took place in the United States, Italy and Spain. Sample material is recorded as cDNA or gDNA derived from T cells, B-cell-depleted T cells, or PBMCs.

The CDR3 has 17 amino acids. Germline CDR1 is LNHNV and CDR2 is YYDKDF (reference sequence). The V segment lost 0 bases and the J segment 0 bases; nucleotides outside the gene matches: 8. In the authors' workflow: Nucleated cell number was recorded as an estimate derived from reference gene primer amplification. Libraries were prepared by immunoSEQ multiplex PCR; TCRdb keeps only in-frame clonotypes and omits some of them. Clone size and the V and J calls come from that table; the DNA yielded D and trimming. The data hold roughly 100,000 clones, with about 88% observed a single time. The clonotype originates from a human donor in a cohort sampled during active COVID-19. Sequencing was carried out using peripheral blood. The chain links TRBV15 to TRBJ2-7; 7 bases line up with TRBD1. CDR3 nucleotide sequence: TGTGCCACCAGCAGAGATCGGACAGGCCCAAGCTCCTACGAGCAGTACTTC. Its protein is CATSRDRTGPSSYEQYF.